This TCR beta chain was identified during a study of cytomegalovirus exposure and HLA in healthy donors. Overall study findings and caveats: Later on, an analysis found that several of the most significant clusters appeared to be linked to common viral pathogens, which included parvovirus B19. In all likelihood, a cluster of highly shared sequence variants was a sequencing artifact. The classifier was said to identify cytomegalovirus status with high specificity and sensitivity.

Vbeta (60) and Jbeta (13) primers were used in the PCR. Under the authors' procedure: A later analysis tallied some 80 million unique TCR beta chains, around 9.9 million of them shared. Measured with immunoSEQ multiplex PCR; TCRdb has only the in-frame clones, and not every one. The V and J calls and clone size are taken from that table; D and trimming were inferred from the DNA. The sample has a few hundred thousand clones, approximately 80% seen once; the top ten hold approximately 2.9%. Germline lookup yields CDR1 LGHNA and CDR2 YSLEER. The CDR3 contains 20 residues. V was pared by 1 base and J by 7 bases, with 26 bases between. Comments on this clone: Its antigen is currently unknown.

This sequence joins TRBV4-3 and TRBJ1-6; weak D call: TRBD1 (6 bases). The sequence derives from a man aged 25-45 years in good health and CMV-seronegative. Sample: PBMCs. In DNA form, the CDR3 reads TGCGCCAGCAGCCAAGGAATTGACTCAACTGCCAGGGGAGGGAATTCACCCCTCCACTTT. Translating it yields CASSQGIDSTARGGNSPLHF.